The next 5 T cell receptor beta chains were all read from a single sample in a study of blood T cell repertoires in COVID-19. Generated by immunoSEQ multiplex PCR, the TCRdb table keeps only in-frame clones and is missing some. Among around 250,000 clones listed, roughly nine tenths were seen once. The sequencing input was PBMCs or T cells enriched from blood (not recorded which). These TCRs come from a human donor in a cohort exposed to, infected with or recovered from COVID-19 (not recorded which). The donor label of this sample is uncertain.

The rearrangement uses TRBV7-3 and TRBJ1-1; D possibly corresponds to TRBD1 (6 bases). Trimming removed 2 bases from V and 5 bases from J, with 18 bases in between. From germline, CDR1 is SGHTA and CDR2 FQGTGA. The CDR3 loop spans 16 amino acids. The CDR3 spells CASSLLSWAQGTEAFF. Here the CDR3 DNA reads TGTGCCAGCAGCTTACTATCGTGGGCACAGGGAACTGAAGCTTTCTTT.

This chain uses TRBV9 with TRBJ2-3; 10 positions match TRBD2. Germline CDR1 and CDR2: SGDLS and YYNGEE. With V trimmed by 0 bases and J by 3 bases, 4 bases remained unmatched. This CDR3 comprises 16 residues. CDR3 in DNA: TGTGCCAGCAGCGTAGTGTCTAGCGGGGGTACAGATACGCAGTATTTT. Protein: CASSVVSSGGTDTQYF. The entire variable domain, with the rest obtained from reference TRBV9 and TRBJ2-3, is as follows: DSGVTQTPKHLITATGQRVTLRCSPRSGDLSVYWYQQSLDQGLQFLIQYYNGEERAKGNILERFSAQQFPDLHSELNLSSLELGDSALYFCASSVVSSGGTDTQYFGPGTRLTVL.

This clone was detected only a few times. This rearrangement joins TRBV19 to TRBJ2-7; D perhaps matches TRBD1 (6 bases). The germline CDR1 and CDR2 sequences are LNHDA and SQIVND (reference sequence). The length of the CDR3 is 15 residues. V dropped 1 base and J dropped 2 bases, with 12 bases sitting between them. This CDR3 is CASSIGLQGTYEQYF. The CDR3, as DNA: TGTGCCAGTAGTATAGGCTTACAGGGAACCTACGAGCAGTACTTC.

The chain is built from TRBV4-3 and TRBJ2-5; D is undetermined. This CDR3 comprises 16 residues. Trimming stripped 0 bases from V and 0 bases from J, with 11 bases between. From germline, CDR1 is LGHNA and CDR2 YSLEER. This CDR3 is CASSQDKSRYQETQYF. For the CDR3, the DNA is TGCGCCAGCAGCCAAGATAAGAGTCGTTACCAAGAGACCCAGTACTTC.

This clone was counted once. The chain has TRBV7-9 and TRBJ2-1; 9 nucleotides line up with TRBD1. J gave up 4 bases and V 5 bases, and 6 bases lay outside the gene matches. CDR1 is SEHNR and CDR2 is FQNEAQ in the germline V gene (reference sequence). The CDR3 consists of 15 residues. The CDR3 DNA follows: TGTGCCAGCAGCCGAACAGGGGGCGAATACAATGAGCAGTTCTTC. Its protein is CASSRTGGEYNEQFF.